The 15 T cell receptor beta chains presented below share a single source sample, sequenced in a study of blood T cell repertoires in COVID-19 (TCRdb year 2020). The library was generated by the immunoSEQ multiplex PCR assay. This immuneACCESS table, as held by TCRdb, lists in-frame sequences with V and J called but not all clones. Of the missing ones, under half trace to an unresolved V gene in checked studies; the others have no known cause. This sample is represented by approximately 170,000 clones; about 88% of them were singletons. The ten largest clones represent about 6.5% of the sample. Sequencing was done on a sample of peripheral blood. The source of these receptors is a woman older than 75 in a cohort sampled during active or convalescent COVID-19.

The chain carries TRBV5-4 and TRBJ2-1; 9 nucleotides agree with TRBD1. V gave up 4 bases and J gave up 2 bases; unmatched junction bases: 4. The CDR3 spans 15 residues. Germline V CDR1 and CDR2: SGHNT, YYREEE (reference sequence). The CDR3 DNA reads TGTGCCAGCAGCAATACAGGGGGCCCCTACAATGAGCAGTTCTTC. Protein: CASSNTGGPYNEQFF.

The genes are TRBV7-2 and TRBJ1-2; TRBD1 matches at 10 bases. The V segment lost 5 bases and the J segment 4 bases; nucleotides outside the gene matches: 4. CDR1 SGHTA and CDR2 FQGNSA come from the germline V gene. This CDR3 region has 14 residues. CDR3 DNA sequence: TGTGCCAGCAGCCCTAGGACAGGGGGCTATGGCTACACCTTC. Residues: CASSPRTGGYGYTF.

The chain joins TRBV7-2 to TRBJ2-5; weak D call: TRBD2 (6 bases). The germline V gene encodes CDR1 SGHTA and CDR2 FQGNSA. V lost 4 bases and J lost 5, with 17 bases in between. This CDR3 comprises 15 residues. CDR3 residues: CASSYQSGRGETQYF. CDR3 DNA sequence: TGTGCCAGCAGCTATCAGTCCGGGAGAGGGGAGACCCAGTACTTC.

The chain joins TRBV28 to TRBJ2-4; perhaps TRBD2 as D (7 bases). Germline V gene lookup returns CDR1 MDHEN and CDR2 SYDVKM. The CDR3 contains 16 residues. Trimming took 6 bases from V and 1 from J, leaving 16 bases between them. CDR3 protein: CASSPGRGGAKNIQYF. CDR3 bases: TGTGCCAGCAGCCCCGGTAGGGGGGGCGCCAAAAACATTCAGTACTTC.

This chain uses TRBV24-1 with TRBJ1-2; 7 bases fit TRBD1. There are 13 residues in the CDR3. Germline CDR1 and CDR2: KGHDR and SFDVKD. V lost 6 bases, J lost 8 bases, and 8 bases stayed unmatched. CDR3 nucleotides: TGTGCCACCAGTCCTGGACAGGCGGGGGGCTACACCTTC. It specifies CATSPGQAGGYTF.

The chain carries TRBV24-1 and TRBJ2-1; 8 bases are a match to TRBD2. The germline gives CDR1 KGHDR, CDR2 SFDVKD. This CDR3 region has 13 residues. V was pared by 0 bases and J by 12 bases, with 3 bases of the junction left unmatched. In DNA, the CDR3 is TGTGCCACCAGTGATTTGCCCACTAGCGGGCAGTTCTTC. This codes for CATSDLPTSGQFF.

The V gene is TRBV28, the J gene TRBJ1-2; D remains ambiguous. The CDR3 covers 14 residues. The germline V and J ends were trimmed by 6 bases and 4 bases, with 15 bases remaining between them. CDR1 is MDHEN, CDR2 SYDVKM, per germline. This chain's CDR3 is CASSPPGLLYGYTF. As DNA, the CDR3 is TGTGCCAGCAGCCCTCCCGGACTTCTCTATGGCTACACCTTC.

The chain links TRBV18 to TRBJ1-4; 7 bases line up with TRBD1. The CDR3 has 14 residues. CDR1 is KGHSH and CDR2 is LQKENI in the germline V gene. The junction had 9 bases not matched to a gene; V was cut back by 6 bases and J by 8 bases. The CDR3 region has the DNA TGTGCCAGCTCGGAAGACAGGGTCGGAGAAAAACTGTTTTTT. This translates into CASSEDRVGEKLFF.

The J gene is TRBJ1-1, the V gene TRBV18; possibly TRBD1 for D (5 bases). The CDR3 is 15 residues long. Germline V CDR1 and CDR2: KGHSH, LQKENI. Trimming pared 3 bases from V and 3 bases from J, leaving 14 bases between. This CDR3 is CASSPFRVLDTEAFF. Written as DNA, the CDR3 is TGTGCCAGCTCACCCTTCAGGGTTCTAGACACTGAAGCTTTCTTT.

The rearrangement links TRBV9 to TRBJ2-1, with D perhaps matching TRBD1 (6 bases). Trimming cost V 0 bases and J 8 bases, with 15 bases left between them. The CDR3 contains 15 residues. Germline V lookup: CDR1 SGDLS, CDR2 YYNGEE. CDR3 sequence: CASSVDRERLDEQFF. CDR3 DNA: TGTGCCAGCAGCGTAGACAGGGAACGACTCGATGAGCAGTTCTTC.

The chain links TRBV6-2 or TRBV6-3 to TRBJ2-7, with 7 bases lining up with TRBD1. V shed 4 bases and J 7 bases; nucleotides not matched to a gene: 13. The CDR3 contains 15 residues. CDR1 is MNHEY, CDR2 SVGEGT, per germline. The CDR3 protein is CASSLVGGGLREQYF. CDR3 coding DNA: TGTGCCAGCAGTTTGGTAGGGGGCGGATTAAGGGAGCAGTACTTC.

The chain carries TRBV10-3 and TRBJ1-1; D gene unclear. Germline values: CDR1 ENHRY, CDR2 SYGVKD. This CDR3 spans 14 amino acids. Trimming left V 2 bases short and J 1 base short, with 8 bases between. As DNA, the CDR3 is TGTGCCATCAGTGAGCAGCGGGGGAACACTGAAGCTTTCTTT. Protein sequence: CAISEQRGNTEAFF.

In its sample, this clone was seen a few times. The chain joins TRBV5-1 to TRBJ2-5; 8 bases map to TRBD2. V dropped 2 bases and J dropped 3; count of bases not matched to a gene: 9. CDR1 and CDR2 (germline): SGHRS, YFSETQ. This CDR3 has 16 residues. CDR3 nucleotides: TGCGCCAGCAGCTTCGTGAGCGGGAGTGGAGAAGAGACCCAGTACTTC. It encodes CASSFVSGSGEETQYF.

This clone was counted ten times or more. The chain uses TRBV18 and TRBJ1-2; 7 bases agree with TRBD1. V gave up 3 bases and J gave up 4 bases; unmatched junction bases: 8. The CDR3 has 15 residues. Looked up from germline, CDR1 is KGHSH and CDR2 is LQKENI. CDR3 protein: CASSPKTGTPYGYTF. The DNA for the CDR3 is TGTGCCAGCTCACCGAAGACAGGGACTCCCTATGGCTACACCTTC.

The chain employs TRBV27 and TRBJ2-3; 9 bases match TRBD2. CDR3 length: 15 residues. CDR1 MNHEY and CDR2 SMNVEV come from the germline V gene (reference sequence). Unmatched junction bases numbered 5, after V lost 3 bases and J lost 4 bases. In DNA, the CDR3 is TGTGCCAGCAGTTTTAGCGGGAGCAGCGCAGATACGCAGTATTTT. Protein sequence: CASSFSGSSADTQYF.